The 12 T cell receptor beta chains given below trace back to one sample, sequenced in a study of blood T cell repertoires in COVID-19. Libraries were prepared by immunoSEQ multiplex PCR; TCRdb keeps only in-frame clonotypes and omits some of them. The sample lists a few hundred thousand clones; 75% to 85% were seen once. Material: PBMCs or T cells enriched from blood (not recorded which). These receptors originate from a man aged 25-45 years with acute COVID-19.

This sequence joins TRBV5-4 and TRBJ2-1; perhaps TRBD1 as D (6 bases). V lost 4 bases and J 9 bases, leaving 17 bases between the germline ends. Germline values: CDR1 SGHNT, CDR2 YYREEE (reference sequence). The CDR3 spans 14 residues. The DNA for the CDR3 is TGTGCCAGCAGCGATGCTCCACAGGGTTTTGAGCAGTTCTTC. Its protein is CASSDAPQGFEQFF.

The chain uses TRBV5-1 and TRBJ1-1; D remains ambiguous. There are 14 residues in the CDR3. Deletions cut 4 bases from V and 4 bases from J, with 14 bases between. The germline CDR1 and CDR2 sequences are SGHRS and YFSETQ. CDR3 nucleotide sequence: TGCGCCAGCAGCCTCCGAGGGTCGGGCACTGAAGCTTTCTTT. This encodes CASSLRGSGTEAFF.

The chain joins TRBV9 to TRBJ2-4, with D possibly matching TRBD1 (6 bases). This CDR3 is 16 amino acids long. V lost 4 bases, J lost 6 bases, and 20 bases lay in between. CDR1 is SGDLS and CDR2 is YYNGEE in the germline V gene. The CDR3 protein is CASSSPVGTSLNIQYF. The CDR3 nucleotides are TGTGCCAGCAGCTCCCCAGTGGGGACATCGTTAAACATTCAGTACTTC.

The rearrangement links TRBV18 to TRBJ1-4, with unresolved D. Trimming took off 2 bases at V and 0 bases at J, with 10 bases between the two ends. The CDR3 has 16 amino acids. The germline gives CDR1 KGHSH, CDR2 LQKENI. CDR3 region: CASSPIPRTTNEKLFF. The CDR3 bases are TGTGCCAGCTCACCAATACCTAGAACAACTAATGAAAAACTGTTTTTT.

This clone was detected a few times. As DNA, the CDR3 is TGCGCCAGCAGCTTCAGGGGGCTGGAGACCCAGTACTTC. It translates to CASSFRGLETQYF. The rearrangement uses TRBV4-1 and TRBJ2-5; TRBD1 aligns across 8 bases. The CDR3 contains 13 residues. The junction had 4 bases not matched to a gene; V was cut back by 5 bases and J by 5 bases. Per germline, CDR1 MGHRA and CDR2 YSYEKL.

J is TRBJ1-5 and V is TRBV7-6, with D maybe TRBD1 (5 bases). The CDR3 consists of 15 residues. The germline CDR1 and CDR2 sequences are SGHVS and FNYEAQ. Between the trimmed V and J ends, which lost 5 bases and 1 base, there was a span of 12 bases. This CDR3 is CASSPDSTSNQPQHF. The CDR3 nucleotides read TGTGCCAGCAGCCCAGACAGTACCAGCAATCAGCCCCAGCATTTT.

This clone was observed a single time. The junction shows a germline mismatch at one end, possibly a read error. This rearrangement joins TRBV25-1 to TRBJ1-4, with D possibly being TRBD1 (6 bases). The CDR3 totals 15 residues. The germline CDR1 and CDR2 sequences are MGHDK and SYGVNS. The DNA of the CDR3 is TGTGCCAGCAGCGAATTCCAGGGGATTCTGGAAAAATTGTTTTTT. Its protein product is CASSEFQGILEKLFF. Filled out from reference TRBV25-1 and TRBJ1-4, the complete variable domain reads EADIYQTPRYLVIGTGKKITLECSQTMGHDKMYWYQQDPGMELHLIHYSYGVNSTEKGDLSSESTVSRIRTEHFPLTLESARPSHTSQYLCASSEFQGILEKLFFGSGTQLSVL.

J is TRBJ1-5 and V is TRBV6-5; 7 bases are a match to TRBD1. With 6 bases clipped from V and 4 bases from J, the junction kept 3 bases outside the gene matches. The germline V gene has CDR1 MNHEY and CDR2 SVGAGI. The CDR3 has 13 residues. The CDR3 coding sequence is TGTGCCAGCAGGGGGACAGAAAATCAGCCCCAGCATTTT. The encoded protein is CASRGTENQPQHF.

This chain links TRBV10-2 with TRBJ1-2; D may be TRBD1 (5 bases). The CDR3 contains 15 residues. Trimming took 4 bases from V and 3 from J, leaving 15 bases between them. Germline V CDR1 and CDR2: WSHSY, SAAADI. CDR3: CASSALGGGDYGYTF. For the CDR3, the DNA is TGCGCCAGCAGTGCTCTTGGGGGAGGGGACTATGGCTACACCTTC.

The rearrangement uses TRBV6-5 and TRBJ1-2; TRBD1 matches 10 bases. The CDR3 has 14 amino acids. Germline V gene sequence: CDR1 MNHEY, CDR2 SVGAGI. Trimming at V came to 7 bases and at J to 2 bases, leaving 4 bases not matched to a gene. The CDR3 loop reads CASTGGQGNYGYTF. The DNA for the CDR3 is TGTGCCAGCACCGGGGGACAGGGGAACTATGGCTACACCTTC.

The gene calls are TRBV5-1 and TRBJ1-6, with 9 bases lining up with TRBD1. Trimming cost V 4 bases and J 10 bases; bases outside gene matches: 6. Per the germline V gene, CDR1 is SGHRS and CDR2 is YFSETQ. The CDR3 contains 14 residues. CDR3 sequence reads: CASSPGTGTSPLHF. The CDR3 coding sequence is TGCGCCAGCAGCCCAGGGACAGGGACGTCACCCCTCCACTTT.

The rearrangement uses TRBV6-1 and TRBJ1-1, with no clear D. The V and J ends lost 1 base and 1 base respectively, with 10 bases between them. Germline CDR1 MNHNS, CDR2 SASEGT. The CDR3 spans 15 residues. CDR3 region: CASSEDNSWNTEAFF. The CDR3 coding sequence is TGTGCCAGCAGTGAAGATAACAGCTGGAACACTGAAGCTTTCTTT.